The rows below give T cell receptor beta chains drawn from one sample of a study of Graves' ophthalmopathy and Graves' hyperthyroidism. TCRdb independently ran MiXCR on the multiplex PCR reads; one entry per CDR3 protein. The sample lists about 620,000 distinct CDR3 sequences; over 20% were seen once. Sequenced sample: peripheral blood. The receptors come from a woman aged 18 to 35 with stable Graves' hyperthyroidism. Some clones in this sample may be carry-over from other donors' samples. Both conserved end residues are part of each CDR3. D genes are given only for firm matches. Where a row states a size, it is once, few, many or the class of an expanded clone; other rows omit it.

v_gene: TRBV7-3; j_gene: TRBJ1-2; d_gene: -; len: 12; abundance: many; CDR3aa: CASSLEGFGYTF; CDR3nt: TGTGCCAGCAGCTTAGAGGGGTTCGGCTACACCTTC
v_gene: TRBV25-1; j_gene: TRBJ2-5; d_gene: -; len: 15; abundance: many; CDR3aa: CASSEYGPGVETQYF; CDR3nt: TGTGCCAGCAGTGAATATGGCCCGGGGGTGGAGACCCAGTACTTC
v_gene: TRBV20-1; j_gene: TRBJ2-7; d_gene: TRBD2; len: 18; abundance: -; CDR3aa: CSARDPTGTSGRSYEQYF; CDR3nt: TGCAGTGCTAGAGATCCCACCGGGACTAGCGGGCGCTCCTACGAGCAGTACTTC
v_gene: TRBV30; j_gene: TRBJ1-2; d_gene: -; len: 14; abundance: many; CDR3aa: CAWSVGGANYGYTF; CDR3nt: TGTGCCTGGAGTGTGGGGGGAGCTAACTATGGCTACACCTTC
v_gene: TRBV5-1; j_gene: TRBJ2-5; d_gene: TRBD1; len: 16; abundance: many; CDR3aa: CASSFDYRGPRETQYF; CDR3nt: TGCGCCAGCAGCTTTGATTACAGGGGACCTAGAGAGACCCAGTACTTC
v_gene: TRBV6-1; j_gene: TRBJ2-2; d_gene: -; len: 14; abundance: -; CDR3aa: CASSETTEPGELFF; CDR3nt: TGTGCCAGCAGTGAGACGACTGAGCCAGGGGAGCTGTTTTTT
v_gene: TRBV19; j_gene: TRBJ1-5; d_gene: TRBD1; len: 15; abundance: -; CDR3aa: CASNFRGLGNQPQHF; CDR3nt: TGTGCCAGTAACTTTAGGGGGCTAGGCAATCAGCCCCAGCATTTT
v_gene: TRBV6-1; j_gene: TRBJ2-7; d_gene: -; len: 16; abundance: many; CDR3aa: CASSEALEAGTYEQYF; CDR3nt: TGTGCCAGCAGTGAAGCGCTCGAGGCCGGAACCTACGAGCAGTACTTC
v_gene: TRBV27; j_gene: TRBJ1-2; d_gene: TRBD1; len: 13; abundance: many; CDR3aa: CASSKQGAIGYTF; CDR3nt: TGTGCCAGCAGTAAACAGGGGGCGATCGGCTACACCTTC
v_gene: TRBV20-1; j_gene: TRBJ1-6; d_gene: -; len: 14; abundance: -; CDR3aa: CSAPGTDYNTPLHF; CDR3nt: TGCAGTGCCCCCGGGACGGATTATAATACACCCCTCCACTTT
v_gene: TRBV27; j_gene: TRBJ1-3; d_gene: -; len: 14; abundance: many; CDR3aa: CASRQGISGNTIYF; CDR3nt: TGTGCCAGCAGACAGGGCATCTCTGGAAACACCATATATTTT
v_gene: TRBV28; j_gene: TRBJ2-5; d_gene: TRBD1; len: 14; abundance: many; CDR3aa: CASSPDRGRETQYF; CDR3nt: TGTGCCAGCAGCCCCGACAGGGGGCGAGAGACCCAGTACTTC
v_gene: TRBV7-3; j_gene: TRBJ1-1; d_gene: TRBD1; len: 14; abundance: many; CDR3aa: CASSLQGGATEAFF; CDR3nt: TGTGCCAGCAGCCTCCAGGGGGGGGCTACTGAAGCTTTCTTT
v_gene: TRBV29-1; j_gene: TRBJ1-1; d_gene: -; len: 14; abundance: many; CDR3aa: CSVDPAEGETEAFF; CDR3nt: TGCAGCGTTGATCCGGCGGAGGGGGAGACTGAAGCTTTCTTT
v_gene: TRBV4-1; j_gene: TRBJ1-2; d_gene: -; len: 14; abundance: -; CDR3aa: CASSQDVANYGYTF; CDR3nt: TGCGCCAGCAGCCAAGACGTGGCTAACTATGGCTACACCTTC
v_gene: TRBV20-1; j_gene: TRBJ2-5; d_gene: -; len: 12; abundance: many; CDR3aa: CSARGTWETQYF; CDR3nt: TGCAGTGCTAGGGGTACATGGGAGACCCAGTACTTC
v_gene: TRBV3-1; j_gene: TRBJ1-2; d_gene: TRBD1; len: 16; abundance: -; CDR3aa: CASSQPGTGGHYGYTF; CDR3nt: TGTGCCAGCAGCCAACCCGGGACAGGGGGACACTATGGCTACACCTTC
v_gene: TRBV30; j_gene: TRBJ2-2; d_gene: TRBD2; len: 16; abundance: -; CDR3aa: CAWRELAGGVTGELFF; CDR3nt: TGTGCCTGGAGGGAGTTAGCGGGGGGTGTCACCGGGGAGCTGTTTTTT
v_gene: TRBV20-1; j_gene: TRBJ1-1; d_gene: TRBD1; len: 15; abundance: many; CDR3aa: CSAAGGGRWGTEAFF; CDR3nt: TGCAGTGCTGCCGGAGGGGGCAGATGGGGGACTGAAGCTTTCTTT
v_gene: TRBV2; j_gene: TRBJ1-1; d_gene: -; len: 11; abundance: -; CDR3aa: CADLGGTEAFF; CDR3nt: TGTGCCGATTTAGGGGGCACTGAAGCTTTCTTT
v_gene: TRBV12-3/TRBV12-4; j_gene: TRBJ2-7; d_gene: TRBD1; len: 14; abundance: many; CDR3aa: CASSLRTGYYEQYF; CDR3nt: TGTGCCAGCAGTTTAAGGACAGGGTACTACGAGCAGTACTTC
v_gene: TRBV18; j_gene: TRBJ1-1; d_gene: -; len: 15; abundance: -; CDR3aa: CASSPSPEKNTEAFF; CDR3nt: TGTGCCAGCTCACCGTCCCCCGAAAAAAACACTGAAGCTTTCTTT
v_gene: TRBV12-3/TRBV12-4; j_gene: TRBJ1-2; d_gene: -; len: 14; abundance: -; CDR3aa: CASSNPPLDYGYTF; CDR3nt: TGTGCCAGCAGTAACCCTCCGTTAGACTATGGCTACACCTTC
v_gene: TRBV10-3; j_gene: TRBJ1-1; d_gene: TRBD1; len: 14; abundance: many; CDR3aa: CAIRPGQGNTEAFF; CDR3nt: TGTGCCATCAGACCGGGACAGGGGAACACTGAAGCTTTCTTT
v_gene: TRBV24-1; j_gene: TRBJ1-2; d_gene: TRBD1; len: 14; abundance: many; CDR3aa: CATSDPGQGSGYTF; CDR3nt: TGTGCCACCAGTGATCCGGGACAGGGGAGTGGCTACACCTTC
v_gene: TRBV5-1; j_gene: TRBJ2-3; d_gene: -; len: 14; abundance: many; CDR3aa: CASSFGDSTDTQYF; CDR3nt: TGCGCCAGCAGCTTTGGGGATAGCACAGATACGCAGTATTTT
v_gene: TRBV30; j_gene: TRBJ1-2; d_gene: -; len: 14; abundance: many; CDR3aa: CACGTRDSNYGYTF; CDR3nt: TGTGCCTGTGGGACACGGGACTCGAACTATGGCTACACCTTC
v_gene: TRBV5-1; j_gene: TRBJ2-7; d_gene: TRBD1; len: 14; abundance: -; CDR3aa: CASRPTGGGYEQYF; CDR3nt: TGCGCCAGCAGGCCGACAGGGGGCGGCTACGAGCAGTACTTC
v_gene: TRBV25-1; j_gene: TRBJ1-1; d_gene: TRBD1; len: 12; abundance: many; CDR3aa: CASRTGRTEAFF; CDR3nt: TGTGCCAGCAGGACAGGGAGGACTGAAGCTTTCTTT
v_gene: TRBV2; j_gene: TRBJ1-6; d_gene: TRBD1; len: 14; abundance: -; CDR3aa: CASNPGQEYSPLHF; CDR3nt: TGTGCCAGCAATCCGGGACAGGAGTATTCACCCCTCCACTTT
v_gene: TRBV27; j_gene: TRBJ2-5; d_gene: TRBD1; len: 16; abundance: -; CDR3aa: CASSPLGTAESGTQYF; CDR3nt: TGTGCCAGCAGCCCTCTCGGGACAGCGGAGTCGGGGACCCAGTACTTC
v_gene: TRBV5-6; j_gene: TRBJ1-1; d_gene: -; len: 13; abundance: -; CDR3aa: CVSSRTVNTEAFF; CDR3nt: TGTGTCAGCAGCCGTACAGTGAACACTGAAGCTTTCTTT
v_gene: TRBV2; j_gene: TRBJ2-5; d_gene: -; len: 11; abundance: many; CDR3aa: CASRTGETQYF; CDR3nt: TGTGCCAGCAGGACAGGAGAGACCCAGTACTTC
v_gene: TRBV2; j_gene: TRBJ2-5; d_gene: -; len: 12; abundance: many; CDR3aa: CASSDSSGTQYF; CDR3nt: TGTGCCAGCAGTGACTCGTCGGGGACCCAGTACTTC
v_gene: TRBV15; j_gene: TRBJ2-7; d_gene: TRBD2; len: 18; abundance: many; CDR3aa: CATSREPRLAGNSYEQYF; CDR3nt: TGTGCCACCAGCAGAGAGCCCAGACTAGCGGGTAACTCCTACGAGCAGTACTTC